The entry below describes one TCR beta chain. The data were taken from a study of control samples from healthy donors and cancer patients. Repertoires were generated with immunoSEQ multiplex PCR, while TCRdb's copy carries only in-frame clones and drops some. Found here are 65,000 to 85,000 clones, around nine tenths of them singletons; the top ten hold 9.5%. The CDR3 spans 11 residues. Germline V gives CDR1 MNHEY, CDR2 SVGEGT. Deletions cut 0 bases from V and 10 bases from J, with 6 bases between. The J gene is TRBJ1-1, the V gene TRBV6-2 or TRBV6-3, with D possibly matching TRBD1 (5 bases). The sequenced sample consisted of PBMCs. The TCR comes from a woman aged 50 to 65 with colorectal cancer. For the CDR3, the DNA is TGTGCCAGCAGTTACTCAGGGGCAGCTTTCTTT. As protein: CASSYSGAAFF.